This T cell receptor (beta chain) is from a study of T cells in localized non-small cell lung cancer. Sequenced by immunoSEQ multiplex PCR; TCRdb stores in-frame clones only, minus some. Of around 21,000 clones in the sample, roughly 91% are singletons; the top ten hold roughly 14%. CDR1 and CDR2 from the germline V gene are SGHAT and FQNNGV. This CDR3 is built from 13 residues. The junction had 9 bases not matched to a gene; V was cut back by 9 bases and J by 5 bases. The chain is built from TRBV11-2 and TRBJ2-5; 7 bases are a match to TRBD2. This receptor was obtained from a male donor older than 55 with stage I lung adenocarcinoma. Specimen: peripheral blood, collected before any cancer treatment. In DNA form, the CDR3 reads TGTGCCAGTACCTTAAGCGGGAAGGAGACCCAGTACTTC. Its protein product is CASTLSGKETQYF.